The 7 T cell receptor beta chains reported below all come from one sample, sequenced in a study of CD8+CD57+ T cells in acquired aplastic anemia. For CDR3 and TCR beta VDJ profiling, genomic DNA was the template used. TCRdb independently ran MiXCR on the reads; one entry per CDR3 protein. In the table there are about 160,000 distinct CDR3 sequences, less than 50% of which are singletons. Patients sequenced had flow cytometry evidence of CD8+CD57+ cell expansion. What was sequenced was sorted CD4+, CD8+, or CD8+CD57+ T cells (not recorded which) from PBMCs. Receptor source: a human donor with aplastic anemia.

This clonotype appeared many times. The chain has TRBV19 and TRBJ2-7, with D perhaps given as TRBD1 or TRBD2 (6 bases each). CDR3 length: 13 residues. Germline V gene data show CDR1 as LNHDA and CDR2 as SQIVND (reference sequence). Trimming left V 5 bases short and J 2 bases short, with 10 bases between. The CDR3 DNA is TGTGCCAGTAGTGGAGGGGGTCCCTACGAGCAGTACTTC. The encoded protein is CASSGGGPYEQYF.

The sample holds one count of this clonotype. At one end the junction does not follow the germline gene, possibly because of a read error. This rearrangement joins TRBV5-6 to TRBJ2-7; TRBD1 aligns across 7 bases. The CDR3 sequence is 15 residues long. Per the germline V gene, CDR1 is SGHDT and CDR2 is YYEEEE. The CDR3 DNA reads TGTGCCAGCAGCTTGGAGGAGACAGGGCTTTACGACCAGTACTTC. Residues: CASSLEETGLYDQYF. Variable domain in full (rest from reference TRBV5-6 and TRBJ2-7): DAGVTQSPTHLIKTRGQQVTLRCSPKSGHDTVSWYQQALGQGPQFIFQYYEEEERQRGNFPDRFSGHQFPNYSSELNVNALLLGDSALYLCASSLEETGLYDQYFGPGTRLTVT.

The sample holds many counts of this clonotype. The chain recombines TRBV12-3 or TRBV12-4 with TRBJ2-7, with D perhaps TRBD2 (6 bases). The CDR3 is made up of 15 amino acids. Trimming cost V 5 bases and J 3 bases, with 17 bases left between them. The CDR3 is CASSPGLSEGYEQYF. The DNA of the CDR3 is TGTGCCAGCAGTCCTGGACTCTCGGAGGGCTACGAGCAGTACTTC.

At least ten counts were recorded for this clonotype. V and J are TRBV20-1 and TRBJ2-7; D gene uncertain. The V gene's germline CDR1 is DFQATT and CDR2 SNEGSKA (reference sequence). CDR3 length: 13 residues. The V and J ends lost 2 bases and 4 bases respectively, with 12 bases between them. The CDR3 sequence: CSARPTELYEQYF. The CDR3 DNA reads TGCAGTGCTAGACCAACAGAACTTTACGAGCAGTACTTC.

The chain recombines TRBV6-1 with TRBJ2-5, with a tentative D call TRBD1 (6 bases). CDR1 and CDR2 (germline): MNHNS, SASEGT. Trimming pared 6 bases from V and 4 bases from J, leaving 15 bases between. This CDR3 is 14 amino acids long. The CDR3 DNA sequence: TGTGCCAGCAGACCACAGGGCGGTGGAGAGACCCAGTACTTC. This encodes CASRPQGGGETQYF.

CDR3 loop: CASSEGGESGELFF. The CDR3 coding sequence is TGTGCCAGCAGTGAAGGTGGGGAGAGCGGGGAGCTGTTTTTT. This rearrangement joins TRBV6-1 to TRBJ2-2, with a weak D call TRBD2 (5 bases). This CDR3 spans 14 amino acids. CDR1 and CDR2 (germline): MNHNS, SASEGT. V gave up 1 base and J gave up 7 bases, with 10 bases separating them.

V is TRBV7-2 and J is TRBJ2-5; TRBD2 aligns across 11 bases. The CDR3 extends over 18 amino acids. CDR1 SGHTA and CDR2 FQGNSA come from the germline V gene. V dropped 3 bases and J dropped 4; count of bases not matched to a gene: 13. CDR3 nucleotide sequence: TGTGCCAGCAGCTTTCCGGATAGCGGGGGGGGTGCCCGAGAGACCCAGTACTTC. Translating it yields CASSFPDSGGGARETQYF.